This entry lists 21 T cell receptor beta chains sequenced from one sample in a study of beta chain features in type 1 diabetes. Findings of the study overall: Researchers report that Type 1 diabetes patients had moderately but significantly shorter TCRB CDR3s across all four CD4+ subsets.

The antigens these receptors bind are not known. Investigators reverse transcribed all isolated RNA, so they sequenced expressed TCRB transcripts. Repertoires were generated with immunoSEQ multiplex PCR, while TCRdb's copy carries only in-frame clones and drops some. The data show around 46,000 clones, around 45% seen once. The sample taken for sequencing was stem cell memory CD4+ T cells from blood. The origin of the receptors is a man aged 30-40 years with type 1 diabetes.

This clone was seen more than once but under ten times. This chain links TRBV7-2 with TRBJ2-7, with a tentative D call TRBD2 (6 bases). Germline CDR1 and CDR2: SGHTA and FQGNSA. This CDR3 is built from 15 residues. The V and J ends lost 0 bases and 2 bases respectively, with 11 bases between them. The CDR3 here is CASSLAGGLTYEQYF. CDR3 DNA sequence: TGTGCCAGCAGCTTAGCTGGGGGACTCACCTACGAGCAGTACTTC.

J is TRBJ2-7 and V is TRBV28, with D possibly matching TRBD2 (5 bases). The V end was cut by 5 bases, the J end by 0 bases, with 11 bases between. The CDR3 totals 14 residues. Looked up from germline, CDR1 is MDHEN and CDR2 is SYDVKM. CDR3 sequence (DNA): TGTGCCAGCAGTCGAACCGGGGTCTCCTACGAGCAGTACTTC. Its translation is CASSRTGVSYEQYF.

The chain joins TRBV7-2 to TRBJ1-5; a possible D gene is TRBD1 (5 bases). The CDR3 has 15 amino acids. The germline CDR1 and CDR2 sequences are SGHTA and FQGNSA. The germline V and J ends were trimmed by 3 bases and 4 bases, with 13 bases remaining between them. CDR3 loop: CASSFSLEGNQPQHF. The CDR3 DNA sequence: TGTGCCAGCAGCTTTAGTCTGGAGGGGAATCAGCCCCAGCATTTT. The variable domain in full, completed from reference TRBV7-2 and TRBJ1-5, reads GAGVSQSPSNKVTEKGKDVELRCDPISGHTALYWYRQSLGQGLEFLIYFQGNSAPDKSGLPSDRFSAERTGGSVSTLTIQRTQQEDSAVYLCASSFSLEGNQPQHFGDGTRLSIL.

This chain links TRBV7-2 with TRBJ1-2; possible D gene TRBD1, 5 bases. Between the trimmed V and J ends, which lost 5 bases and 5 bases, there was a span of 12 bases. The CDR3 runs 13 residues. Germline V gene data show CDR1 as SGHTA and CDR2 as FQGNSA. CDR3 coding DNA: TGTGCCAGCAGCCCACCCGCAGGGTATGGCTACACCTTC. It is translated as CASSPPAGYGYTF.

This clone appeared a few times. CDR3: CASSLSGQPDYGYTF. The CDR3 region has the DNA TGTGCCAGCAGCCTATCCGGACAGCCGGACTATGGCTACACCTTC. The chain combines TRBV7-2 with TRBJ1-2, with TRBD1 as a possible D gene (6 bases). The germline V gene encodes CDR1 SGHTA and CDR2 FQGNSA. This CDR3 is 15 amino acids long. Trimming stripped 5 bases from V and 3 bases from J, with 16 bases between. Based on the CDR3 plus reference TRBV7-2 and TRBJ1-2, the full variable domain is GAGVSQSPSNKVTEKGKDVELRCDPISGHTALYWYRQSLGQGLEFLIYFQGNSAPDKSGLPSDRFSAERTGGSVSTLTIQRTQQEDSAVYLCASSLSGQPDYGYTFGSGTRLTVV.

Details on this clone: The CDR3 does not end in the conserved phenylalanine or tryptophan, so this is likely a read error. It is unclear where the CDR3 begins or ends on the DNA, so no DNA is shown, and the CDR3 is as TCRdb lists it. This chain joins TRBV5-8 and TRBJ2-4; TRBD1 is taken as the D call from the table, unchecked against the DNA. The CDR3 is 11 residues long, counting both termini. Germline V lookup: CDR1 SGHTS, CDR2 YDEGEE. The CDR3 here is CASSLGTGMES.

In its sample, this clone was seen a few times. V is TRBV28 and J is TRBJ1-4; 7 nucleotides agree with TRBD1. J lost 2 bases, V lost 5 bases, and 8 bases had no gene match. The CDR3 length is 16 residues. The germline V gene has CDR1 MDHEN and CDR2 SYDVKM. The chain's CDR3 is CASSIRTGLTNEKLFF. CDR3 DNA: TGTGCCAGCAGTATCCGGACAGGACTGACTAATGAAAAACTGTTTTTT.

This chain joins TRBV5-1 and TRBJ2-3; TRBD2 is a possible D gene (5 bases). Trimming removed 4 bases at V and 6 bases at J, with 15 bases between. Germline V lookup: CDR1 SGHRS, CDR2 YFSETQ. The CDR3 covers 14 residues. CDR3 residues: CASSRIDAGDTQYF. CDR3 nucleotides: TGCGCCAGCAGCCGCATTGACGCGGGCGATACGCAGTATTTT.

This chain connects TRBV28 to TRBJ2-6; D not resolved. The CDR3 consists of 10 residues. Germline assignment: CDR1 MDHEN and CDR2 SYDVKM. Trimming left V 10 bases short and J 5 bases short, with 3 bases between. CDR3 nucleotide sequence: TGTGCCACCAGGGCCAACGTCCTGACTTTC. It translates to CATRANVLTF.

V usage is TRBV5-6 and J usage is TRBJ2-1, with 10 bases aligning to TRBD2. In germline, CDR1 is SGHDT, CDR2 YYEEEE. This CDR3 is built from 15 residues. V shed 4 bases, J shed 3 bases, and the junction held 4 bases outside the gene matches. CDR3 nucleotides: TGTGCCAGCAGCCAGGGACTAGCGAACTACAATGAGCAGTTCTTC. Translation: CASSQGLANYNEQFF. The entire variable domain, with the rest obtained from reference TRBV5-6 and TRBJ2-1, is as follows: DAGVTQSPTHLIKTRGQQVTLRCSPKSGHDTVSWYQQALGQGPQFIFQYYEEEERQRGNFPDRFSGHQFPNYSSELNVNALLLGDSALYLCASSQGLANYNEQFFGPGTRLTVL.

This clone was picked up a small number of times. The chain links TRBV7-2 to TRBJ2-7; tentative D call: TRBD1 (5 bases). The germline CDR1 and CDR2 sequences are SGHTA and FQGNSA. The CDR3 has 13 amino acids. V was pared by 1 base and J by 3 bases, with 7 bases between. The CDR3 loop reads CASSLGDSYEQYF. CDR3 DNA: TGTGCCAGCAGCTTAGGTGACAGCTACGAGCAGTACTTC.

V and J are TRBV28 and TRBJ2-1, with 7 bases aligning to TRBD1. The germline gives CDR1 MDHEN, CDR2 SYDVKM. J gave up 2 bases and V 1 base, and 2 bases lay outside the gene matches. The CDR3 length is 15 residues. DNA for the CDR3: TGTGCCAGCAGTTTATATGGGACAGCCTACAATGAGCAGTTCTTC. Its protein is CASSLYGTAYNEQFF.

V is TRBV7-8 and J is TRBJ2-7, with D possibly being TRBD1 (6 bases). Deletions cut 4 bases from V and 1 base from J, with 11 bases between. Per germline, CDR1 SGHVS and CDR2 FQNEAQ. The length of the CDR3 is 14 residues. The CDR3 loop is CASSWERGSYEQYF. CDR3 coding DNA: TGTGCCAGCAGCTGGGAGAGGGGGTCCTACGAGCAGTACTTC.

This clone appeared a single time. The genes are TRBV7-8 and TRBJ1-1, with 7 bases fitting TRBD1. J was trimmed by 0 bases and V by 1 base; bases with no gene match: 8. CDR1 is SGHVS and CDR2 is FQNEAQ in the germline V gene. The length of the CDR3 is 17 residues. The CDR3 sequence: CASSLVAGGALNTEAFF. The CDR3 bases are TGTGCCAGCAGCTTAGTGGCAGGGGGAGCACTGAACACTGAAGCTTTCTTT.

This clone was observed a few times. The chain uses TRBV18 and TRBJ2-5; maybe TRBD2 (5 bases). The germline V gene encodes CDR1 KGHSH and CDR2 LQKENI. Trimming took off 6 bases at V and 2 bases at J, with 10 bases between the two ends. The CDR3 consists of 13 residues. The DNA of the CDR3 is TGTGCCAGCTCCCTCGGGGTTCAAGAGACCCAGTACTTC. It is translated as CASSLGVQETQYF.

This clone was seen a handful of times. The rearrangement joins TRBV19 to TRBJ2-6, with D possibly TRBD2 on 5 matching bases. Per the germline V gene, CDR1 is LNHDA and CDR2 is SQIVND (reference sequence). CDR3 length: 15 residues. V was shortened by 6 bases and J by 4 bases, with 13 bases between the two germline ends. Here the CDR3 DNA reads TGTGCCAGTAGCCCGAGACCGGGGGGGGCCAACGTCCTGACTTTC. Protein sequence: CASSPRPGGANVLTF.

The V call is TRBV27, the J call TRBJ2-4; maybe TRBD2 (6 bases). Trimming removed 5 bases from V and 7 bases from J, with 12 bases in between. This CDR3 is 13 amino acids long. From germline, CDR1 is MNHEY and CDR2 SMNVEV (reference sequence). The CDR3 loop reads CASSGISGNIQYF. CDR3 coding DNA: TGTGCCAGCAGTGGGATTAGCGGTAACATTCAGTACTTC.

This chain joins TRBV5-1 and TRBJ2-3, with D possibly matching TRBD2 (5 bases). CDR1 and CDR2 (germline): SGHRS, YFSETQ. Deletions cut 2 bases from V and 4 bases from J, with 14 bases between. The CDR3 runs 15 residues. DNA of the CDR3: TGCGCCAGCAGCTTTGGACGGGATTGGGCAGATACGCAGTATTTT. Translating it yields CASSFGRDWADTQYF.

CDR3 DNA sequence: TGCAGAGTACAGGGAAACACTGAAGCTTTCTTT. As protein: CRVQGNTEAFF. V and J are TRBV20-1 and TRBJ1-1; maybe TRBD1 (6 bases). The CDR3 runs 11 residues. CDR1 DFQATT and CDR2 SNEGSKA come from the germline V gene (reference sequence).

This chain links TRBV7-9 with TRBJ2-7; no reliable D call. The length of the CDR3 is 15 residues. V lost 2 bases and J lost 1, with 12 bases in between. From germline, CDR1 is SEHNR and CDR2 FQNEAQ (reference sequence). As DNA, the CDR3 is TGTGCCAGCAGCTTACTAGGCGGTTTTTCCTACGAGCAGTACTTC. Translating gives CASSLLGGFSYEQYF.

J is TRBJ2-1 and V is TRBV5-1; 9 bases are a match to TRBD2. CDR3 size: 14 residues. J lost 6 bases, V lost 2 bases, and 3 bases had no gene match. Germline CDR1 SGHRS, CDR2 YFSETQ. The CDR3 region is CASSFSAGGNEQFF. The CDR3 DNA follows: TGCGCCAGCAGCTTTTCAGCGGGAGGCAATGAGCAGTTCTTC.